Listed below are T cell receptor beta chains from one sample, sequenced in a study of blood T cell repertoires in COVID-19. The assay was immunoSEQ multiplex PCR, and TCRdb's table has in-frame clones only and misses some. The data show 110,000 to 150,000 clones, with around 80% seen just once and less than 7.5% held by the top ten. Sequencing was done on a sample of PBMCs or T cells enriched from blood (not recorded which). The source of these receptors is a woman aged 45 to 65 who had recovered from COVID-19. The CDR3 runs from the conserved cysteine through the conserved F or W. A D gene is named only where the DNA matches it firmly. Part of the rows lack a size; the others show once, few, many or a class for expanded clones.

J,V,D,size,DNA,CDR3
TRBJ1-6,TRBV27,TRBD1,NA,TGTGCCAGCGCTGGGACAGGGGGAAGCTCCTATAATTCACCCCTCCACTTT,CASAGTGGSSYNSPLHF
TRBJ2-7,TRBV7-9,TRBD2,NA,TGTGCCAGCAGCTTGGACGGGGGGGCCGGCAACGAGCAGTACTTC,CASSLDGGAGNEQYF
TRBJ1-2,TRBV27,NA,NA,TGTGCCAGCAGTCCCGGCCAGGGTTGGAAGGGCTACACCTTC,CASSPGQGWKGYTF
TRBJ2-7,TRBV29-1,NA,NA,TGCAGCGTTGAGCTACAGGGAGGGCGAGGCTACGAGCAGTACTTC,CSVELQGGRGYEQYF
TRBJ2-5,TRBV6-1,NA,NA,TGTGCCAGCAGTGAAGCCTCGGAGACCCAGTACTTC,CASSEASETQYF
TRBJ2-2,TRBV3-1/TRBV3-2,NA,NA,TGTGCCAGCAGCGAAGGAGGCGGGGAGCTGTTTTTT,CASSEGGGELFF
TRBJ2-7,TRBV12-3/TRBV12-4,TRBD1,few,TGTGCCAGCAGTTGGGACAGAGAGTTCGAGCAGTACTTC,CASSWDREFEQYF
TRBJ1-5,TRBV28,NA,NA,TGTGCCAGCAGTTGGAGAGATAATCAGCCCCAGCATTTT,CASSWRDNQPQHF
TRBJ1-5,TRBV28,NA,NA,TGTGCCAGCAGTTTACGAGACCCCGAGTCCCGGAGGGATCAGCCCCAGCATTTT,CASSLRDPESRRDQPQHF
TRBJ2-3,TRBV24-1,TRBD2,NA,TGTGCCACCGCACGCGGGGGGGCACAAACCACGGGAGATACGCAGTATTTT,CATARGGAQTTGDTQYF